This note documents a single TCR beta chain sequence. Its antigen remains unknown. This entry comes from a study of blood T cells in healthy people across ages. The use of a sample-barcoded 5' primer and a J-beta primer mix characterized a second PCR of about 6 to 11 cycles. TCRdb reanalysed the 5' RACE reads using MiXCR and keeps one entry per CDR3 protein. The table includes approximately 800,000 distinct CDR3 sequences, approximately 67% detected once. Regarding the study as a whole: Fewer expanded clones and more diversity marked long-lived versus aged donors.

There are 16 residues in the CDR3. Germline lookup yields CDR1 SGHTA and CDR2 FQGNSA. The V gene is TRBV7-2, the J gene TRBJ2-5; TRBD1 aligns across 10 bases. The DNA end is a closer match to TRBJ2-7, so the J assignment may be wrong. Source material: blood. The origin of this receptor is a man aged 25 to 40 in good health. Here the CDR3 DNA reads TGTGCCAGCAGCCTTTCCTCCGGGACAGGGGCCTACGAGCAGTACTTC. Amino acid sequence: CASSLSSGTGAYEQYF.